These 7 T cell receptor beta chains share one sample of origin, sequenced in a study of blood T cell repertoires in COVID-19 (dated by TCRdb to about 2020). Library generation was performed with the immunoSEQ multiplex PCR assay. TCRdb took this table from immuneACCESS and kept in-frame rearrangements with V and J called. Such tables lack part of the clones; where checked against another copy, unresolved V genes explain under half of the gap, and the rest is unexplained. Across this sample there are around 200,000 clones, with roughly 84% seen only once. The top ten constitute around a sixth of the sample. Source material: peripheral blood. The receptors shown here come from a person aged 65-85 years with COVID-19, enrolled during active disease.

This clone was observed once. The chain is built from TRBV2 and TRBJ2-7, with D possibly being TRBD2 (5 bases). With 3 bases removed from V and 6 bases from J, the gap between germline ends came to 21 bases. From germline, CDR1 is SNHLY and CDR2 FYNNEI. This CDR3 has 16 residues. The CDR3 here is CASSEGRGLLAREQYF. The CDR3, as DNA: TGTGCCAGCAGTGAGGGTCGGGGTCTCCTAGCTCGCGAGCAGTACTTC.

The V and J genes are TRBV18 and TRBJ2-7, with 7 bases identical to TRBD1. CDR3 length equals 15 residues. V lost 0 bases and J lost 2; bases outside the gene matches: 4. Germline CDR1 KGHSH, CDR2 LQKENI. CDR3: CASSPPGQGAYEQYF. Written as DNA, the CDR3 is TGTGCCAGCTCACCACCGGGTCAGGGGGCCTACGAGCAGTACTTC.

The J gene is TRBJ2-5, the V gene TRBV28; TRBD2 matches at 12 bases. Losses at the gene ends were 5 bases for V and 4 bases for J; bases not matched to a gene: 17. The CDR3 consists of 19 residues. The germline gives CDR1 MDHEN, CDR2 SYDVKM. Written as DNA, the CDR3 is TGTGCCAGCAGTACGAACCCACTAGCGGGGGGACTACATGGAGAGACCCAGTACTTC. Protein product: CASSTNPLAGGLHGETQYF.

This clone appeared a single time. For the CDR3, the DNA is TGTGCCAGCAGCGTAATGGTCTGGAGCGGGGGGGCCCCCGGGGAGCTGTTTTTT. Encoded protein: CASSVMVWSGGAPGELFF. The chain uses TRBV9 and TRBJ2-2; 10 bases are a match to TRBD2. V shed 1 base and J 6 bases; nucleotides not matched to a gene: 12. CDR3 size: 18 residues. Germline values: CDR1 SGDLS, CDR2 YYNGEE.

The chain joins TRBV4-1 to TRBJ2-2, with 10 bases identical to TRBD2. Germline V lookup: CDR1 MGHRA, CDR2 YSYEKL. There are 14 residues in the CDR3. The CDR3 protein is CATSAGGLVGELFF. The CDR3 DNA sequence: TGCGCAACCTCAGCGGGGGGGCTTGTCGGGGAGCTGTTTTTT.

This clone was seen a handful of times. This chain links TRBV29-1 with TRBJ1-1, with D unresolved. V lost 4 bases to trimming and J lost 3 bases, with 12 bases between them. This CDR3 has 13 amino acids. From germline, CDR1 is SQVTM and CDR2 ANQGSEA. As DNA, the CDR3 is TGCAGCGTTGCCCGCAGTGTGGACACTGAAGCTTTCTTT. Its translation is CSVARSVDTEAFF.

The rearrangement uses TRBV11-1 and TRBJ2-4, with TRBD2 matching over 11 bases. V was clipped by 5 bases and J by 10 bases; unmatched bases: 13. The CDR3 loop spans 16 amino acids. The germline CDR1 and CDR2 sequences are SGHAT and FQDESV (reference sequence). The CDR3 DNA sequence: TGTGCCAGCAGCCTCGGGACTAGCGGCCCCGGGAGGATTCAGTACTTC. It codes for CASSLGTSGPGRIQYF.